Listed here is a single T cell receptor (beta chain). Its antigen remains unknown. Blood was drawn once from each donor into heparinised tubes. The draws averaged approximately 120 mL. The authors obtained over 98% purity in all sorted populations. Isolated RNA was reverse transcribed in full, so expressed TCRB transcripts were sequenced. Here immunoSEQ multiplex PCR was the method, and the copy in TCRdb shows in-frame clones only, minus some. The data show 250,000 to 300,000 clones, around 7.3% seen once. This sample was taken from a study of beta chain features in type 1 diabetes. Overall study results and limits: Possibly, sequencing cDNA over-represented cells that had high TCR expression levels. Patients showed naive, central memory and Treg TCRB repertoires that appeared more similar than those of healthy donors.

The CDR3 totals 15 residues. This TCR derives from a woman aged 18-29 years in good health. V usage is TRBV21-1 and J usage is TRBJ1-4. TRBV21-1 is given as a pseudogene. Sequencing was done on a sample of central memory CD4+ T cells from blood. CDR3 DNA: TGTGCCAGCAGCAAAGAAGGTCAAACTAATGAAAAACTGTTTTTT. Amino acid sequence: CASSKEGQTNEKLFF.